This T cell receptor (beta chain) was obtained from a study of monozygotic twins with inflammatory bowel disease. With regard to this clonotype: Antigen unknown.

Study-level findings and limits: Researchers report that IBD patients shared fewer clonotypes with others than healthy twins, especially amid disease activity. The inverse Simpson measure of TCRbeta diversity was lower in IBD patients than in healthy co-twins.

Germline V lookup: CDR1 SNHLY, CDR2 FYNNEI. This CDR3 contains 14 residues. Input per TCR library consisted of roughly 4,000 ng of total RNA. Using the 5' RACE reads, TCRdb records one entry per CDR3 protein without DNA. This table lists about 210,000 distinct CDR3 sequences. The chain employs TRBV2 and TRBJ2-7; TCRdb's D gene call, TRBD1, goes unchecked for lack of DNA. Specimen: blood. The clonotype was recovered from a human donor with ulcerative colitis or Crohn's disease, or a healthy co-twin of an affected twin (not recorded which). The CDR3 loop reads CASSTAGEDYEQYF.